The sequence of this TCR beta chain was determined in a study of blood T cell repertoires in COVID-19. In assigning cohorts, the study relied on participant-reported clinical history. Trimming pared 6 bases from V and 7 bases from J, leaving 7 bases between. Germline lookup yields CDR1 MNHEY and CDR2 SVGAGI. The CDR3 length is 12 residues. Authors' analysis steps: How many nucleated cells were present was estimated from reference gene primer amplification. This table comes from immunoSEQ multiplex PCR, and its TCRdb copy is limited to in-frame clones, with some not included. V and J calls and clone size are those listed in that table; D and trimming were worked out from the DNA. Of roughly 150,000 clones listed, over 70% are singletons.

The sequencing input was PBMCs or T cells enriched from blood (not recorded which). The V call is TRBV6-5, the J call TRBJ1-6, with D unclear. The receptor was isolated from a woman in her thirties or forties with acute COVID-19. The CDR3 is CASRSPNSPLHF. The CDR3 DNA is TGTGCCAGCAGATCCCCAAATTCACCCCTCCACTTT.